This T cell receptor beta chain was retrieved from a study of T cells in Graves' hyperthyroidism and ophthalmopathy (dated by TCRdb to between 2019 and 2020). With respect to the entire study: Peripheral blood samples were taken at the time of initial diagnosis, prior to any treatment. A discovery cohort of about a hundred patients, about 40 with Graves' ophthalmopathy and fewer than 65 with stable Graves' hyperthyroidism, was used to find distinguishing TCR V-J signatures. Prospective prediction of ophthalmopathy was tested in an independent validation cohort of approximately 19 hyperthyroidism patients and some 17 patients who later progressed to ophthalmopathy. The 75 to 100 discovery patients were randomly split 7:3 into training and test sets. In roughly six Graves' hyperthyroidism patients, the study also compared T-cell repertoires from thyroid tissue with T-cell repertoires from blood. Following sampling, methimazole starting at 30 mg daily was given to hyperthyroidism patients, and high-dose intravenous methylprednisolone was given to ophthalmopathy patients. The paper describes TCR Vbeta CDR3 sequencing of fewer than 150 peripheral blood samples, made up of fewer than 50 ophthalmopathy patients, around 78 hyperthyroidism patients and roughly 17 progressor patients.

Via the germline V gene (reference sequence), CDR1 is GTSNPN and CDR2 SVGIG. Spanning cysteine to phenylalanine, the CDR3 consists of 13 amino acids. The CDR3 DNA has 39 bases and is translated from base 1. Trimming takes 5 bases from V and 3 bases from J, and the germline ends sit 10 bases apart. Comments on this clonotype: Its binding antigen is unknown. No base qualities exist here, and no much larger clone lies one base off it.

The paper's findings and limits, for the study overall: During validation, the model predicted progression to ophthalmopathy a median of approximately six months ahead of onset, with around 71% sensitivity and almost 75% specificity. No statistical method was used to set the sample size in advance, and investigators knew the group allocation. Most expanded thyroid clonotypes (frequency above 0.001) were also detected in blood, suggesting blood repertoires may reflect thyroid immune responses. Ophthalmopathy was separated from stable hyperthyroidism by a 13 V-J signature model, with about 88% sensitivity and roughly 81% specificity obtained in cross-validation and 80%/75% obtained in testing.

Stable Graves' hyperthyroidism was defined as the absence of progression to ophthalmopathy over 18 months of follow-up. Hyperthyroidism patients were newly diagnosed, with disease duration under 2 months, and aged 18 to 65 years. Patients with uncontrolled infections, other autoimmune diseases, pregnancy or lactation were excluded. Diagnoses were based on clinical symptoms, serum thyroxine and TRAb, thyroid ultrasound and orbital computed tomography. Ficoll-Paque density gradient centrifugation was used to isolate PBMCs from about 9.4 ml of fresh peripheral blood. Total RNA was extracted with Trizol reagent, and quality was checked on an Agilent 2100 Bioanalyzer. The TCR beta CDR3 regions were amplified from the RNA transcripts. For the first round of RT-PCR on the TCR CDR3, the HTBI primer set was used together with the Qiagen OneStep RT-PCR kit. Libraries were constructed in a second round of multiplex PCR, after which size selection and purification were carried out. The libraries were sequenced on an Illumina HiSeq2000 using paired-end 100 bp reads. In the original analysis: Raw data were processed with SOAPnuke, discarding reads with adapters, uncalled bases, mean Phred below 15, or no exact constant-primer or identifier match. High-quality paired reads were merged with COPE v1.2.5, and unique nucleotide sequences were defined as clonotypes. Clonotypes were aligned to IMGT TRBV, TRBD and TRBJ reference segments using MiTCR v1.1. The analysis included only V-J combinations with a frequency above 0.0001, which together covered more than 99% of the repertoires. The TCS score was defined as F50 (clonal expansion) divided by E x V (chaos), with BLOSUM62-based TCRdist calculated between CDR3 peptides within each V-J. Welch's t-statistics and random forest reduced around 510 V-J features to roughly 13, which were used in a naive Bayes classifier (R e1071). TCRdb applied fastp at Q25 and MiXCR to the public reads, then kept only in-frame beta chains. Here each entry gathers all rows of one CDR3 protein and keeps the most common genes and DNA. The V and J calls shown here were made by TCRdb, not taken from the authors' results. Counted in this sample were hundreds of thousands of distinct CDR3 sequences; around 14% of them appeared once. The ten largest clones represent roughly 9.2% of the sample.

The sequence was obtained from a woman aged 18-29 years with Graves' hyperthyroidism. The sequence is built from TRBV30 and TRBJ1-4, with TRBD1 perhaps the D gene, on 6 matching bases. The source material was blood. The nucleotide sequence reads as follows: TGTGCCTGGGCAGGGGTGTCTAATGAAAAACTGTTTTTT. It translates as CAWAGVSNEKLFF. Here the CDR3 is joined to the reference TRBV30 and TRBJ1-4 genes, and the full variable domain is: SQTIHQWPATLVQPVGSPLSLECTVEGTSNPNLYWYRQAAGRGLQLLFYSVGIGQISSEVPQNLSASRPQDRQFILSSKKLLLSDSGFYLCAWAGVSNEKLFFGSGTQLSVL.